This passage covers 5 T cell receptor beta chains from one sample sequenced in a study of Ad26.COV2.S vaccination and SARS-CoV-2 variants. Treatment reported: 15 to 20 received Ad26.COV2.S at low or high dose, single or two shots; roughly 5 received placebo; per-sample allocation not given. At day 63 after the first vaccine or placebo injection, samples were drawn. Generated by immunoSEQ multiplex PCR, the TCRdb table keeps only in-frame clones and is missing some. The data show just over 350,000 clones, approximately 85% seen once. The sequenced sample was peripheral blood, obtained in a trial of Ad26.COV2.S vaccine versus placebo. Source of these receptors: a person aged 18 to 65 who received the Ad26.COV2.S COVID-19 vaccine or a placebo.

The CDR3 DNA is TGTGCCAGCAGCGTAGTACAAGCGGGAGAGGGGGAGCAGTTCTTC. Its translation is CASSVVQAGEGEQFF. This chain joins TRBV9 and TRBJ2-1; 8 positions agree with TRBD2. The germline gives CDR1 SGDLS, CDR2 YYNGEE. The length of the CDR3 is 15 residues. V was pared by 0 bases and J by 10 bases, with 9 bases of the junction left unmatched.

The chain employs TRBV19 and TRBJ1-6; 7 bases agree with TRBD1. The CDR3 is 12 amino acids. Germline values: CDR1 LNHDA, CDR2 SQIVND (reference sequence). The J segment lost 7 bases and the V segment lost 11 bases, leaving 5 bases of the junction unmatched. This CDR3 reads CASQGGNSPLHF. In DNA form, the CDR3 reads TGTGCCTCCCAGGGGGGAAATTCACCCCTCCACTTT.

The DNA for the CDR3 is TGTGCCAGCAGCCCTTTTAGGGGCTGGACCACCTACGAGCAGTACTTC. Residues: CASSPFRGWTTYEQYF. The rearrangement uses TRBV27 and TRBJ2-7; perhaps TRBD1 as D (5 bases). Between the trimmed V and J ends, which lost 6 bases and 2 bases, there was a span of 20 bases. CDR3 size: 16 residues. Germline V gives CDR1 MNHEY, CDR2 SMNVEV (reference sequence).

The gene calls are TRBV4-3 and TRBJ2-1; D call uncertain. The CDR3 consists of 15 residues. Germline CDR1 and CDR2: LGHNA and YSLEER. Trimming shortened V by 3 bases and J by 4 bases, and 13 bases separated the two germline ends. The DNA for the CDR3 is TGCGCCAGCAGCCAGGCTGGGCCCTCATACAATGAGCAGTTCTTC. Translation gives CASSQAGPSYNEQFF.

V is TRBV7-8 and J is TRBJ1-1, with 9 bases that match TRBD1. The germline gives CDR1 SGHVS, CDR2 FQNEAQ. The V gene end was trimmed by 0 bases and the J gene end by 5 bases; junction bases not matched to a gene: 4. CDR3 length: 15 residues. CDR3 coding DNA: TGTGCCAGCAGCTTAGCCCTTGGACAGGGGACTGAAGCTTTCTTT. Translating gives CASSLALGQGTEAFF.